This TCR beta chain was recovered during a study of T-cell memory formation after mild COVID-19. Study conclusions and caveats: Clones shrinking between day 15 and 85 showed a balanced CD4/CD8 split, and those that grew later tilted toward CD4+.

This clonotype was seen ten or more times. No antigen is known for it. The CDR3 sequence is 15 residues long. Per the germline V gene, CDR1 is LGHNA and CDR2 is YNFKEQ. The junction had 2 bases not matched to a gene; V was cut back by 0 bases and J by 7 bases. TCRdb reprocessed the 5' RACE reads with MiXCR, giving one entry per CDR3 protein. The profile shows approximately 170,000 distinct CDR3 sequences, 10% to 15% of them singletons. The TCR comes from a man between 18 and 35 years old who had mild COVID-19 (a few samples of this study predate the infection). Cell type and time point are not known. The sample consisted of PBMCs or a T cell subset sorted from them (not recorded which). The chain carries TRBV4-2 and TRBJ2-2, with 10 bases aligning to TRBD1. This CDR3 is CASSQETGGFGELFF. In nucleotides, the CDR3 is TGTGCCAGCAGCCAAGAGACAGGGGGCTTCGGGGAGCTGTTTTTT.